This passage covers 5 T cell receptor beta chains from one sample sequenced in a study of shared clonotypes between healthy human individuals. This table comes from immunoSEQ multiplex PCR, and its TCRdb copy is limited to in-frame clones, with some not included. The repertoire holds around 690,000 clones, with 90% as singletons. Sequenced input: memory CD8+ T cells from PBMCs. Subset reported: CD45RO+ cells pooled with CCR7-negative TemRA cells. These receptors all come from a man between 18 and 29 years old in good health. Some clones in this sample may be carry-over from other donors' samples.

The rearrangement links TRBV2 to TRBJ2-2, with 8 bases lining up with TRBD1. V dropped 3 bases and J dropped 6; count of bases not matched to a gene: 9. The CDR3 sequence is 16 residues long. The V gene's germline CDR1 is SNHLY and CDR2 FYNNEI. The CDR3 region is CASSESRTGKAGELFF. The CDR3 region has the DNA TGTGCCAGCAGTGAGTCGAGGACAGGGAAGGCCGGGGAGCTGTTTTTT.

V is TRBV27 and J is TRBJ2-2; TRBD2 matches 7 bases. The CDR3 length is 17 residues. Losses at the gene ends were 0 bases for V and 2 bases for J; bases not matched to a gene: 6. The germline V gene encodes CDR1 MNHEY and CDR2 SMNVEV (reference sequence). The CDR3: CASSLSGGMVNTGELFF. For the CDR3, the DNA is TGTGCCAGCAGTTTATCGGGGGGGATGGTAAACACCGGGGAGCTGTTTTTT.

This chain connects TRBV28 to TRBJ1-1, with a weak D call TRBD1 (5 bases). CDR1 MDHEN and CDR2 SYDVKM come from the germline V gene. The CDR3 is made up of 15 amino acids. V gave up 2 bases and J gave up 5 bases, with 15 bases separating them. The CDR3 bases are TGTGCCAGCAGTTTACCACGGGGGTTCAGAACTGAAGCTTTCTTT. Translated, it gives CASSLPRGFRTEAFF.

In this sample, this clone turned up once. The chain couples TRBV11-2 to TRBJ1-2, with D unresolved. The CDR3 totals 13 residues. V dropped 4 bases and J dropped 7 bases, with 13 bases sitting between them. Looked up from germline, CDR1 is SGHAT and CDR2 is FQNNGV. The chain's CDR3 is CASSSLAFPGYTF. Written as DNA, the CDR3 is TGTGCCAGCAGCTCCTTAGCCTTCCCTGGCTACACCTTC.

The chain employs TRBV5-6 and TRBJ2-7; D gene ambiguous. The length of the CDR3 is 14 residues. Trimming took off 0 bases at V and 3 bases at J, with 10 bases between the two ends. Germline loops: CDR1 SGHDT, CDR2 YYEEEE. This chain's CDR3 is CASSLGLQYYEQYF. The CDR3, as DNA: TGTGCCAGCAGCTTGGGGCTACAATACTACGAGCAGTACTTC.